Reported below is one T cell receptor beta chain. Naive CD8 cells, CD45RO-negative and positively selected for CCR7, excluded terminally differentiated effector memory CD45RA+ cells. This entry belongs to a study of shared clonotypes between healthy human individuals. Per germline, CDR1 MNHEY and CDR2 SVGAGI. The CDR3 sequence is 14 residues long. The V and J ends lost 6 bases and 4 bases, in that order; junction bases with no gene match: 7. For every subset, genomic DNA was evenly distributed across several immunoSEQ plates. Only in-frame clones appear in the TCRdb table, and some are missing; sequencing was by immunoSEQ multiplex PCR. The sample carries roughly 590,000 clones, just under 97% recorded once.

Input material: naive CD8+ T cells sorted from blood. The chain links TRBV6-5 to TRBJ2-3, with 7 bases that match TRBD2. This TCR derives from a woman in her thirties in good health. The CDR3 spells CASRGLTVPDTQYF. The CDR3 DNA follows: TGTGCCAGCAGGGGACTAACCGTCCCAGATACGCAGTATTTT.